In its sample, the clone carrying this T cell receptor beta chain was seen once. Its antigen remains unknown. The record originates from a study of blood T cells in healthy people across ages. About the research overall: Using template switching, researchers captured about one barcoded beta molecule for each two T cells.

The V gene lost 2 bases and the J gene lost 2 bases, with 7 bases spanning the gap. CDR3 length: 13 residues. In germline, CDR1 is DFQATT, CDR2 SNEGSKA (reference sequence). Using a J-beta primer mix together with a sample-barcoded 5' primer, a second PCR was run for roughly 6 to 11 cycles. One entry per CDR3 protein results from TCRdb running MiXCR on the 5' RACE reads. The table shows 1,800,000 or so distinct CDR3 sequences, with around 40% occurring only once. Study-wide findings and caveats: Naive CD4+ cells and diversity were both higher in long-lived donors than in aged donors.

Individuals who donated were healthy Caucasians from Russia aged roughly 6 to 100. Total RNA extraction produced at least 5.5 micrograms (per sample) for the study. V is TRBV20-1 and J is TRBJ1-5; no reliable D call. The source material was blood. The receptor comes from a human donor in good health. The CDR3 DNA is TGCAGTGCTAGATCAGAGGGCAATCAGCCCCAGCATTTT. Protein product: CSARSEGNQPQHF.